The present T cell receptor beta chain was sequenced within a study of metastatic and nonmetastatic thyroid tumors. Study summary: The comparison covered peripheral blood and tumor or nodule tissue in malignant and benign thyroid patients.

No treatment of any kind had been given to any patient before thyroid surgery. Study processing details: Clinicopathological groups supplied CDR3 differences that were used to build a distant-metastasis classifier for papillary thyroid cancer. TCRdb re-called clones from the PCR reads using MiXCR. TCRdb, not the original authors, processed these V and J calls. The profile shows approximately 34,000 clones, about 20% of them singletons. In this sample, this clone turned up many times. Its antigen is as yet unknown. Germline V gene data show CDR1 as WNHNN and CDR2 as SYGVQD (reference sequence). This CDR3 is 15 amino acids long. Trimming took 0 bases from V and 7 from J, leaving 15 bases between them. Overall study results and limits: Versus benign nodules, malignant thyroid tumors reportedly had significantly higher TCR beta diversity, in blood and tumor.

The TCR was taken from a female donor with papillary thyroid cancer or a benign thyroid nodule (not recorded which). Some clones in this sample may be carry-over from other donors' samples. The chain joins TRBV10-1 to TRBJ1-1; D perhaps matches TRBD1 (6 bases). The sequencing input was blood. The CDR3 loop is CASSESRGGALEAFF. In DNA form, the CDR3 reads TGCGCCAGCAGTGAGTCTAGGGGGGGGGCACTTGAAGCTTTCTTT.